This T cell receptor beta chain was profiled in a study of T cell responses to AZD1222 COVID-19 vaccine. Libraries were prepared by immunoSEQ multiplex PCR; TCRdb keeps only in-frame clonotypes and omits some of them. The table lists about 130,000 clones, approximately 83% of them singletons. Germline trimming cut 3 bases from V and 0 bases from J; bases unmatched to any gene: 8. This CDR3 has 18 amino acids. Germline-derived CDR1 and CDR2 are LGHNA and YSLEER. Specimen: peripheral blood, collected on day 0 of AZD1222 vaccination. The rearrangement uses TRBV4-3 and TRBJ2-7; 13 nucleotides align to TRBD2. The TCR was taken from an adult in good health. In DNA, the CDR3 is TGCGCCAGCAGCCAGCAACTAGCGGGAGGGACAAGCTCCTACGAGCAGTACTTC. This codes for CASSQQLAGGTSSYEQYF.